Below are 13 T cell receptor beta chains sequenced from a single sample in a study of T cell repertoires in cytomegalovirus infection. No antigen has been assigned to these receptors. One entry per CDR3 protein results from TCRdb running MiXCR on the reads. Of approximately 730,000 distinct CDR3 sequences in the sample, 33% were seen once. The input for sequencing was cultured PBMCs, taken from culture after CMV antigen stimulation. Receptors originate from a human donor in good health (CMV status not recorded). Some clones in this sample may be carry-over from other donors' samples.

This clonotype has just a few counts. This chain joins TRBV28 and TRBJ2-7; TRBD2 might be the D (5 bases). Germline V gives CDR1 MDHEN, CDR2 SYDVKM. CDR3 length: 15 residues. Deletions cut 7 bases from V and 4 bases from J, with 20 bases between. The CDR3 DNA sequence: TGTGCCAGCAATATCGGACTTGCAGACGGGTACGAGCAGTACTTC. Residues: CASNIGLADGYEQYF.

The chain recombines TRBV19 with TRBJ2-1, with a possible D match to TRBD2 (6 bases). The V gene lost 2 bases and the J gene lost 0 bases, with 11 bases spanning the gap. CDR3 length: 16 amino acids. The germline CDR1 and CDR2 sequences are LNHDA and SQIVND (reference sequence). In nucleotides, the CDR3 is TGTGCCAGTAGTATATCCGACGGGAGCTCCTACAATGAGCAGTTCTTC. Its translation is CASSISDGSSYNEQFF.

The chain is built from TRBV19 and TRBJ2-5; D might be TRBD1 or TRBD2, each matching 5 bases. This CDR3 contains 15 residues. Germline CDR1 reads LNHDA; CDR2 reads SQIVND (reference sequence). V was trimmed by 4 bases and J by 6 bases, leaving 18 bases between them. CDR3 sequence: CASSTGTSYVKTQYF. The CDR3 DNA follows: TGTGCCAGTAGTACCGGGACCTCGTATGTGAAGACCCAGTACTTC.

This clonotype has just one count. The chain combines TRBV6-6 with TRBJ1-5; D gene uncertain. Germline-derived CDR1 and CDR2 are MNHNY and SVGAGI (reference sequence). The CDR3 totals 12 residues. Trimming removed 7 bases from V and 5 bases from J, with 9 bases in between. CDR3: CASTRLDQPQHF. CDR3 sequence (DNA): TGTGCCAGCACCAGGCTAGATCAGCCCCAGCATTTT.

In this sample, this clonotype turned up many times. J is TRBJ1-2 and V is TRBV12-3 or TRBV12-4; perhaps TRBD1 as D (5 bases). The V end lost 0 bases, the J end lost 3 bases, and 5 bases lay between the germline ends. This CDR3 is 13 amino acids long. This CDR3 is CASSLATDYGYTF. The DNA for the CDR3 is TGTGCCAGCAGTTTAGCGACAGACTATGGCTACACCTTC.

CDR3 nucleotide sequence: TGCGCCAGCAGCCAAGATATGGGGGAAAAACTGTTTTTT. As protein: CASSQDMGEKLFF. The V gene is TRBV4-1, the J gene TRBJ1-4; D ambiguous. Germline V gives CDR1 MGHRA, CDR2 YSYEKL. The CDR3 covers 13 residues. Trimming shortened V by 0 bases and J by 8 bases, and 7 bases separated the two germline ends.

The chain carries TRBV20-1 and TRBJ1-6; D might be TRBD1 (5 bases). The germline V gene encodes CDR1 DFQATT and CDR2 SNEGSKA (reference sequence). Trimming stripped 5 bases from V and 10 bases from J, with 15 bases between. There are 13 residues in the CDR3. The chain's CDR3 is CSAGARPLSPLHF. As DNA, the CDR3 is TGCAGTGCTGGGGCACGACCCCTGTCACCCCTCCACTTT.

The chain couples TRBV20-1 to TRBJ2-3, with a tentative D call TRBD2 (5 bases). Trimming pared 2 bases from V and 6 bases from J, leaving 15 bases between. The germline gives CDR1 DFQATT, CDR2 SNEGSKA (reference sequence). The CDR3 is 14 amino acids. The CDR3 DNA is TGCAGTGCTAGAAGGACGGGGTTTTCGGATACGCAGTATTTT. Translating gives CSARRTGFSDTQYF.

This clonotype was seen more than once but under ten times. The chain joins TRBV7-6 to TRBJ2-2; TRBD1 might be the D (6 bases). Trimming cost V 1 base and J 1 base, with 13 bases left between them. Germline V gene lookup returns CDR1 SGHVS and CDR2 FNYEAQ. This CDR3 has 17 amino acids. This CDR3 reads CASSLDVETGNTGELFF. CDR3 DNA: TGTGCCAGCAGCTTAGACGTCGAGACAGGGAACACCGGGGAGCTGTTTTTT.

The J gene is TRBJ2-3, the V gene TRBV15; 10 positions agree with TRBD2. The germline gives CDR1 LNHNV, CDR2 YYDKDF (reference sequence). The CDR3 runs to 16 residues. V trimming: 1 base; J trimming: 2 bases; junction bases outside the gene matches: 3. In DNA, the CDR3 is TGTGCCACCAGCAGAGTTCTAGCGGGGGTCACAGATACGCAGTATTTT. It translates to CATSRVLAGVTDTQYF.

The chain uses TRBV4-2 and TRBJ1-5, with D uncertain. CDR3 length equals 15 residues. Germline CDR1 LGHNA, CDR2 YNFKEQ. V lost 1 base and J 7 bases, leaving 14 bases between the germline ends. As DNA, the CDR3 is TGTGCCAGCAGCCAAGGTGAGGATCTTGGACAGCCCCAGCATTTT. Residues: CASSQGEDLGQPQHF.

This rearrangement joins TRBV7-9 to TRBJ1-5, with D possibly TRBD1 on 5 matching bases. The CDR3 loop spans 16 amino acids. From germline, CDR1 is SEHNR and CDR2 FQNEAQ (reference sequence). V lost 7 bases and J 5 bases, leaving 21 bases between the germline ends. The CDR3 sequence is CASKAPGQGVYQPQHF. CDR3 coding DNA: TGTGCCAGCAAAGCCCCGGGTCAAGGGGTATATCAGCCCCAGCATTTT.

J is TRBJ1-5 and V is TRBV7-9; possibly TRBD1 for D (5 bases). This CDR3 spans 16 amino acids. Trimming pared 4 bases from V and 2 bases from J, leaving 15 bases between. The germline V gene encodes CDR1 SEHNR and CDR2 FQNEAQ (reference sequence). DNA of the CDR3: TGTGCCAGCAGCTCATCCAGGGTTTCAGGCAATCAGCCCCAGCATTTT. Its translation is CASSSSRVSGNQPQHF.